This record looks at one T cell receptor (beta chain) sequence and its context. No antigen is known for it. The record has no base qualities; no much larger clone is one base away. These data belong to a study of blood T cell repertoires in COVID-19 (dated by TCRdb to 2019 to 2021). For the study in its entirety: The collaborator samples originated in the United States, Italy and Spain and spanned the acute and convalescent phases of COVID-19. Samples came from the ongoing ImmuneRACE study (first 160 participants) plus 1,254 subjects from 6 global collaborators. Sample metadata almost always included a de-identified subject ID, COVID-19 status, age in years and sex. The repertoires were released in a freely available public database intended as a resource for research on the immune response to SARS-CoV-2. The prospective study material was composed of cDNA or gDNA derived from T cells, B-cell-depleted T cells, or PBMCs. Where available, HLA class I and class II types were taken from metadata supplied by the sample provider and were not determined by assay-based typing. Deeply sampled blood TCRbeta repertoires from subjects exposed to, actively infected with, or recovered from COVID-19 were included in the dataset.

Beyond this particular receptor, the publication reports: How much clinical and demographic metadata was included differed by source and by participant, and the metadata was provided uncurated.

Collaborating institutions collected whole blood in K2EDTA tubes following their own protocols. For TCRbeta analysis, collaborators shipped samples as frozen whole blood, isolated PBMCs, or DNA extracted from either of those sample types. Including the terminal cysteine and phenylalanine, the CDR3 comprises 11 residues. Only the CDR3 DNA stays, 33 bases, in frame from base 1. As encoded in the germline V gene (reference sequence), CDR1 is DFQATT while CDR2 is SNEGSKA. V and J are truncated by 3 bases and 5 bases respectively, leaving an intervening sequence of 7 bases. TCRbeta CDR3 regions were amplified from genomic DNA by means of the immunoSEQ Assay, a bias-controlled multiplex PCR. For the original study's pipeline: The number of nucleated cells in each sample was estimated by amplification of reference gene primers within the assay. Sequence reads were collapsed and filtered to measure the absolute abundance of every unique TCRbeta CDR3 rearrangement. For each sample, productive Simpson clonality was calculated as the square root of Simpson's diversity index over productive rearrangements. TCRdb provides this immuneACCESS table in a form limited to in-frame rearrangements. Some clones are lacking; in checked studies, under half of them reflect an unresolved V gene, and why the rest are absent is not known. From that table come the V and J calls and clone size; the DNA was used to work out D and trimming. This sample comprises around 100,000 clones, about 87% of them detected only once. More than 9% of the sample comes from the top ten.

The receptor was derived from a woman under 40 with acute or convalescent COVID-19. The specimen was peripheral blood. The rearranged chain carries TRBV20-1 and TRBJ1-2, with the D gene not confidently named. The CDR3: CSASPGYGYTF. The nucleotide sequence reads as follows: TGCAGTGCTAGTCCGGGTTATGGCTACACCTTC.